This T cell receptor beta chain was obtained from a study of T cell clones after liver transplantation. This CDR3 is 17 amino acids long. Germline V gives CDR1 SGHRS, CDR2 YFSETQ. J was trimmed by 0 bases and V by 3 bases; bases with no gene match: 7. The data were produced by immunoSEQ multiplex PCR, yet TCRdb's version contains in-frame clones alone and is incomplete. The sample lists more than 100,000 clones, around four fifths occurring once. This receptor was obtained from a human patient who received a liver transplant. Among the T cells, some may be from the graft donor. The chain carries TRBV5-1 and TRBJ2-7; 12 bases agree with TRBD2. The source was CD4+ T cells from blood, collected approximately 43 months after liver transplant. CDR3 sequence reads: CASSWGLAGSLSYEQYF. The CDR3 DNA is TGCGCCAGCAGCTGGGGACTAGCGGGCTCCCTCTCCTACGAGCAGTACTTC.